These 11 T cell receptor beta chains originate from one sample sequenced in a study of shared clonotypes between healthy human individuals. TCRdb's table, derived via immunoSEQ multiplex PCR, lists solely in-frame clones and lacks some. The data contain 2 million to 2.5 million clones, more than 85% of them seen just once; the ten biggest clones take up roughly 0.36%. Sample: naive CD4+ T cells from PBMCs. Subset given: CD45RA+ positively selected. The source is a young man in good health. Some clones in this sample may be carry-over from other donors' samples.

This chain links TRBV6-5 with TRBJ2-2; possible D gene TRBD2, 6 bases. CDR1 MNHEY and CDR2 SVGAGI come from the germline V gene. Deletions cut 5 bases from V and 7 bases from J, with 14 bases between. This CDR3 has 14 amino acids. CDR3 bases: TGTGCCAGCAGTACCGACCGGGAGTACGGGGAGCTGTTTTTT. The encoded protein is CASSTDREYGELFF.

The chain carries TRBV28 and TRBJ1-5; unclear D gene. Germline CDR1 is MDHEN and CDR2 is SYDVKM. V gave up 1 base and J gave up 4 bases, with 8 bases separating them. This CDR3 region has 14 residues. The CDR3 nucleotides are TGTGCCAGCAGTTTATCATGGGATAATCAGCCCCAGCATTTT. It specifies CASSLSWDNQPQHF.

Details on this clone: The sample carries other DNA sequences with the same CDR3. J is TRBJ1-3 and V is TRBV6-5; 10 bases map to TRBD1. The CDR3 length is 15 residues. Trimming took 6 bases from V and 1 from J; bases not matched to a gene: 3. Germline CDR1 reads MNHEY; CDR2 reads SVGAGI. CDR3 bases: TGTGCCAGCAGGCGGGACAGGGGTTCTGGAAACACCATATATTTT. Its protein is CASRRDRGSGNTIYF.

The chain carries TRBV7-2 and TRBJ2-5; 7 bases agree with TRBD2. The germline V gene has CDR1 SGHTA and CDR2 FQGNSA. The J segment lost 5 bases and the V segment lost 1 base, leaving 10 bases of the junction unmatched. The CDR3 length is 16 residues. The CDR3 DNA sequence: TGTGCCAGCAGCTTAGTTGGAGCGGGACCTTCGGAGACCCAGTACTTC. It yields the protein CASSLVGAGPSETQYF.

The chain uses TRBV10-1 and TRBJ1-2; 7 bases are shared with TRBD1. CDR1 is WNHNN, CDR2 SYGVQD, per germline (reference sequence). The CDR3 totals 13 residues. V was pared by 9 bases and J by 2 bases, with 6 bases of the junction left unmatched. Here the CDR3 reads CASGIQGNYGYTF. The CDR3 nucleotides are TGCGCCAGTGGTATACAGGGGAACTATGGCTACACCTTC.

The chain couples TRBV5-1 to TRBJ2-7; TRBD1 matches at 10 bases. The germline CDR1 and CDR2 sequences are SGHRS and YFSETQ. V lost 3 bases to trimming and J lost 6 bases; unmatched junction nucleotides: 6. The CDR3 length is 14 residues. CDR3 region: CASSWGQGTSEQYF. The CDR3 DNA follows: TGCGCCAGCAGCTGGGGACAGGGGACCTCCGAGCAGTACTTC.

With respect to this clone: Other DNA sequences in this sample translate to the same CDR3. The rearrangement links TRBV10-3 to TRBJ1-3, with D possibly TRBD1 on 5 matching bases. The length of the CDR3 is 13 residues. Germline values: CDR1 ENHRY, CDR2 SYGVKD. Trimming pared 6 bases from V and 0 bases from J, leaving 6 bases between. CDR3 protein: CAIRGDSGNTIYF. CDR3 sequence (DNA): TGTGCCATCAGAGGGGACTCTGGAAACACCATATATTTT.

This chain links TRBV28 with TRBJ1-2; tentatively, D is TRBD1 (5 bases). Germline V lookup: CDR1 MDHEN, CDR2 SYDVKM. The ends were cut back, 5 bases at V and 6 bases at J, with 16 bases in the middle. CDR3 length equals 14 residues. This CDR3 is CASSPGHNVDGYTF. The CDR3 nucleotides are TGTGCCAGCAGTCCCGGACATAATGTTGATGGCTACACCTTC.

The rearrangement uses TRBV5-6 and TRBJ1-5, with unresolved D. Germline V gives CDR1 SGHDT, CDR2 YYEEEE. Trimming shortened V by 4 bases and J by 2 bases, and 7 bases separated the two germline ends. The CDR3 consists of 13 residues. The CDR3 here is CASSTGGNQPQHF. For the CDR3, the DNA is TGTGCCAGCAGCACCGGGGGCAATCAGCCCCAGCATTTT.

This rearrangement joins TRBV4-1 to TRBJ2-1; a weak D match, TRBD1 (5 bases). This CDR3 contains 14 residues. CDR1 and CDR2 from the germline V gene are MGHRA and YSYEKL. The V end lost 2 bases, the J end lost 11 bases, and 16 bases lay between the germline ends. For the CDR3, the DNA is TGCGCCAGCAGCCAACAGACAGTTTATTCGAAGCAGTTCTTC. Its translation is CASSQQTVYSKQFF.

V gene TRBV28 combines with J gene TRBJ2-7; D may be TRBD2 (5 bases). Trimming took 2 bases from V and 7 from J, leaving 15 bases between them. Germline V gene data show CDR1 as MDHEN and CDR2 as SYDVKM. CDR3 length equals 14 residues. The CDR3 bases are TGTGCCAGCAGTTTAAGGGTTCTGAGGGTTGAGCAGTACTTC. Translation: CASSLRVLRVEQYF.